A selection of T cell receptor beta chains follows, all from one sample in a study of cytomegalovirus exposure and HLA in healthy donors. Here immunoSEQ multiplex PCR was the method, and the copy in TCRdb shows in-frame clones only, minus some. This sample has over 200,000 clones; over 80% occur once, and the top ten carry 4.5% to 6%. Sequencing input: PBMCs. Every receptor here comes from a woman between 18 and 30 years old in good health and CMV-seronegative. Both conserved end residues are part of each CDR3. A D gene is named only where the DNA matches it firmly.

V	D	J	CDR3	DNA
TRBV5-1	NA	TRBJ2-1	CASSKGVNEQFF	TGCGCCAGCAGCAAGGGTGTCAATGAGCAGTTCTTC
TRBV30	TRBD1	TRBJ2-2	CAWSIGTGSTGELFF	TGTGCCTGGAGTATCGGGACAGGGTCGACCGGGGAGCTGTTTTTT
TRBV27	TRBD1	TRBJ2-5	CASRDRGRKETQYF	TGTGCCAGCAGGGACAGGGGGCGAAAGGAGACCCAGTACTTC
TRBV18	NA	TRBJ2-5	CASSPSASTQETQYF	TGTGCCAGCTCACCGTCAGCGAGTACCCAAGAGACCCAGTACTTC
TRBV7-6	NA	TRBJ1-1	CASSPQEATEAFF	TGTGCCAGCAGCCCACAGGAAGCCACTGAAGCTTTCTTT
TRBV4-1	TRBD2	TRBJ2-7	CASSQNSYSGSAYEQYF	TGCGCCAGCAGTCAAAATTCCTATAGCGGGAGCGCCTACGAGCAGTACTTC
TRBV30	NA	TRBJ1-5	CAWSVDSDQPQHF	TGTGCCTGGAGTGTAGATTCTGATCAGCCCCAGCATTTT
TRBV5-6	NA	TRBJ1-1	CASRGSTGLWTEAFF	TGTGCCAGCAGGGGATCTACAGGGTTGTGGACTGAAGCTTTCTTT
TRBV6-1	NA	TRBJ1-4	CATGGRGNEKLFF	TGTGCCACCGGGGGCAGGGGAAATGAAAAACTGTTTTTT
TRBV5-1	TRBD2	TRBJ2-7	CASSLAGREGRYEQYF	TGCGCCAGCAGCTTGGCCGGGCGGGAGGGTCGGTACGAGCAGTACTTC